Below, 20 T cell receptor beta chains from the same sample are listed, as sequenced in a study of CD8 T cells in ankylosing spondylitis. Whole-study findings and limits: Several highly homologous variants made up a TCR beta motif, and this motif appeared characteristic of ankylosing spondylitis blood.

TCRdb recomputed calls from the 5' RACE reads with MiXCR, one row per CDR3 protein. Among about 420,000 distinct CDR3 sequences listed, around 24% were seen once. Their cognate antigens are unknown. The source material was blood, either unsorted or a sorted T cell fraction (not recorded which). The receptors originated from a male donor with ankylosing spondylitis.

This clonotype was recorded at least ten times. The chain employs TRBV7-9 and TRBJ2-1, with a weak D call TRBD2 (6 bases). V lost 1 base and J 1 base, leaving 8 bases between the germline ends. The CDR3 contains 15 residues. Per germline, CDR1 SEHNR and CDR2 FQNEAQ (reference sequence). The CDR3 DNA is TGTGCCAGCAGCTTAGGCGCGGGGTCCTACAATGAGCAGTTCTTC. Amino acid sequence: CASSLGAGSYNEQFF.

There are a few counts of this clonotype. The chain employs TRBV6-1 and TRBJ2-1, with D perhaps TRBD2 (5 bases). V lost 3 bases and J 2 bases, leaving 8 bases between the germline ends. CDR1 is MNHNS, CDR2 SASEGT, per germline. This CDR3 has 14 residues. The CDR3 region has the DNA TGTGCCAGCAGTGAGCTGGGAGCCTACAATGAGCAGTTCTTC. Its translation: CASSELGAYNEQFF.

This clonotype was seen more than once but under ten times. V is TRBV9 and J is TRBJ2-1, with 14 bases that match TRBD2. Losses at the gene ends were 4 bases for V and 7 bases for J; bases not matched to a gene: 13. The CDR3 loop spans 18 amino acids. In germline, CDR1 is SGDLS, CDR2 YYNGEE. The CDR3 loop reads CASSPRGLAGVRDNEQFF. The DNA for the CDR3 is TGTGCCAGCAGCCCCCGGGGACTAGCGGGAGTTAGGGATAATGAGCAGTTCTTC.

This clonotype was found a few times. In DNA, the CDR3 is TGTGCCAGCAGTTACGACAGGGTAGGCTACGAGCAGTACTTC. Its translation is CASSYDRVGYEQYF. The chain uses TRBV6-2 or TRBV6-3 and TRBJ2-7; 7 nucleotides match TRBD1. V trimming: 2 bases; J trimming: 3 bases; junction bases outside the gene matches: 4. This CDR3 has 14 residues. Germline V lookup: CDR1 MNHEY, CDR2 SVGEGT.

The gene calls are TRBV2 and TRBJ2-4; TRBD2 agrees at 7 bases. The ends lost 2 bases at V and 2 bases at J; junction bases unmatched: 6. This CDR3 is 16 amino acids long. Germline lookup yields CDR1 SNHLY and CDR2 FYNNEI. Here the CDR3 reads CASSERAGVSKNIQYF. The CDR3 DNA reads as TGTGCCAGCAGTGAAAGGGCGGGAGTGTCCAAAAACATTCAGTACTTC.

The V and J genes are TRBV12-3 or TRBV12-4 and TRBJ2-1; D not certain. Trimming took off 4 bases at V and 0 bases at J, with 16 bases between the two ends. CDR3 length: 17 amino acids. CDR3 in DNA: TGTGCCAGCAGTTCCCTCTTAATCCGTAGCTCCTACAATGAGCAGTTCTTC. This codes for CASSSLLIRSSYNEQFF.

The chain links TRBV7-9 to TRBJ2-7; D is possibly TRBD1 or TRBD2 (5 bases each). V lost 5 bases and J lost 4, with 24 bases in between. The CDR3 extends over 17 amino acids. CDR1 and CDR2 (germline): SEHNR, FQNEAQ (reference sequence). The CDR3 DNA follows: TGTGCCAGCAGCCCCCCGAGGGGATTTTTGAGTGATTACGAGCAGTACTTC. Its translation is CASSPPRGFLSDYEQYF.

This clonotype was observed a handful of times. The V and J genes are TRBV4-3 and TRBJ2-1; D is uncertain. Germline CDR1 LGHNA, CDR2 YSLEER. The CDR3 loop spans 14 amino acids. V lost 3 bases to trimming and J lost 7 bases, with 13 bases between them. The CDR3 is CASSHNGYSNEQFF. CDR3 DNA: TGCGCCAGCAGCCATAATGGGTATTCTAATGAGCAGTTCTTC.

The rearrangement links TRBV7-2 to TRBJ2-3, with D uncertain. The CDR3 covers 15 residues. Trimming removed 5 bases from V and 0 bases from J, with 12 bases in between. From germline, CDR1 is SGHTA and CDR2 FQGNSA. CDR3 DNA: TGTGCCAGCAGCCCCTACCCCACTAGCACAGATACGCAGTATTTT. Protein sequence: CASSPYPTSTDTQYF.

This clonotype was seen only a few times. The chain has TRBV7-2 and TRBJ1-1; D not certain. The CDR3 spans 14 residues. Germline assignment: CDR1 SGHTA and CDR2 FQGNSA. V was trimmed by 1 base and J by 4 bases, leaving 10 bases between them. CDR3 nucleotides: TGTGCCAGCAGCTTAGTAGTAGGTGGCACTGAAGCTTTCTTT. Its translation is CASSLVVGGTEAFF.

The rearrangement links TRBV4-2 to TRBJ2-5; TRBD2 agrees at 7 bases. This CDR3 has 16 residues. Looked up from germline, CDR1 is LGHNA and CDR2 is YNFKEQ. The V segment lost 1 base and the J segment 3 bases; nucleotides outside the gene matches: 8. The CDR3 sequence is CASSQGTRDYEETQYF. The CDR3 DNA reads TGTGCCAGCAGCCAAGGAACCCGGGACTATGAAGAGACCCAGTACTTC.

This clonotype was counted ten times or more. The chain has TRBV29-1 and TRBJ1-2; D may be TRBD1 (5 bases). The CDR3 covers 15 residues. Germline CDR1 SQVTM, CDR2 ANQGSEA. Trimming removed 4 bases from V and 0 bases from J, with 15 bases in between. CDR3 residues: CSVGLRQTSNYGYTF. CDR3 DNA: TGCAGCGTTGGTCTTCGACAGACCTCTAACTATGGCTACACCTTC.

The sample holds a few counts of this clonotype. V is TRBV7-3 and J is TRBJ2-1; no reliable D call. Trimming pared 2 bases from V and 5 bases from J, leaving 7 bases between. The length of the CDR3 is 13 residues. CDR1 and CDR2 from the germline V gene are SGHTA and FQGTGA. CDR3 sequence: CASSLSKNNEQFF. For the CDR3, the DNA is TGTGCCAGCAGCTTATCGAAAAACAATGAGCAGTTCTTC. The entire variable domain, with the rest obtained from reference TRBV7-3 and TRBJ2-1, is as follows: GAGVSQTPSNKVTEKGKYVELRCDPISGHTALYWYRQSLGQGPEFLIYFQGTGAADDSGLPNDRFFAVRPEGSVSTLKIQRTERGDSAVYLCASSLSKNNEQFFGPGTRLTVL.

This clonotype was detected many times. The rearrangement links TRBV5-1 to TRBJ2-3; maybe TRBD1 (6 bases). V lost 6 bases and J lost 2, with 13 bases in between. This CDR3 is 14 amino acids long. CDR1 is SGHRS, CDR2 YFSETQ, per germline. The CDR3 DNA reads TGCGCCAGCACCCTCGGACAGTTCACAGATACGCAGTATTTT. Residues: CASTLGQFTDTQYF.

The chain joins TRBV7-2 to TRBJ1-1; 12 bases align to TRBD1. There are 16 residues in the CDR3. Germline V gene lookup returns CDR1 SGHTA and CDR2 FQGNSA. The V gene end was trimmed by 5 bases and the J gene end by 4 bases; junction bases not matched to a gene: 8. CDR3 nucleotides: TGTGCCAGCAGCCCCGCCGGGACAGGGGGCGGCACTGAAGCTTTCTTT. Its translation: CASSPAGTGGGTEAFF.

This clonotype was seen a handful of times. CDR3: CASSFLQYNQPQHF. The CDR3 nucleotides read TGTGCCAGCAGTTTCCTGCAGTACAATCAGCCCCAGCATTTT. The gene calls are TRBV12-3 or TRBV12-4 and TRBJ1-5, with unresolved D. This CDR3 comprises 14 residues. The V and J ends lost 3 bases and 3 bases respectively, with 9 bases between them.

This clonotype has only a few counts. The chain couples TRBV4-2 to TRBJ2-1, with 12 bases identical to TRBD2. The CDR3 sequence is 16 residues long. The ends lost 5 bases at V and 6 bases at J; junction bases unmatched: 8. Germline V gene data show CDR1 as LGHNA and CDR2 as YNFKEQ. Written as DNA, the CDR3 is TGTGCCAGCAGCGTCCCCGGGACTAGCGGGTCCAATGAGCAGTTCTTC. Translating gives CASSVPGTSGSNEQFF.

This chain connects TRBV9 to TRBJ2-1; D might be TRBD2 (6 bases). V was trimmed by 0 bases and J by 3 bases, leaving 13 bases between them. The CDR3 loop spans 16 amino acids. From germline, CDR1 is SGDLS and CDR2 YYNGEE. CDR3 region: CASSVGASDIYNEQFF. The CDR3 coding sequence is TGTGCCAGCAGCGTAGGGGCTAGCGATATCTACAATGAGCAGTTCTTC.

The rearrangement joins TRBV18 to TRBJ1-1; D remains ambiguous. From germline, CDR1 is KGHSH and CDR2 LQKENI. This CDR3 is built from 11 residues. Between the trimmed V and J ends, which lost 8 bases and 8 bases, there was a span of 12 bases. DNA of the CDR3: TGTGCCAGCACTAGGACTGCCGAAGCTTTCTTT. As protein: CASTRTAEAFF.

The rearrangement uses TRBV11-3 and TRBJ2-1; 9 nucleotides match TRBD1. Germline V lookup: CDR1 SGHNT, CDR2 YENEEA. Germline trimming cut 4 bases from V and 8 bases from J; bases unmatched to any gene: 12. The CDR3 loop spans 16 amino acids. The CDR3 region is CASSSPAGTGSDEQFF. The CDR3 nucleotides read TGTGCCAGCAGCTCGCCCGCCGGGACAGGGAGTGATGAGCAGTTCTTC.